This TCR beta chain was obtained from a study of vaccination and CD4 T cells after COVID-19 (dated by TCRdb to between 2021 and 2023). Turning to the overall study: SARS-CoV-2 positivity had been established in the convalescent patients by nasal swab PCR, and mild disease was recorded in some 10 of these patients and severe disease in one. Post-COVID blood samples were collected from convalescent patients a median of approximately 93 days after diagnosis, with a range of about 30 to 161 days. The spike-specific CD4+ TCR repertoire was compared before and after mRNA vaccination in over nine COVID-19 convalescent patients and a handful of infection-naive healthy vaccine recipients. Post-vaccine blood samples were taken a median of 72 days after the second vaccine dose, with a range of roughly 14 to 250 days. Six males and four females were included in the convalescent cohort, with two Hispanic individuals, seven Caucasians, two Asians and one multiracial person represented. Two doses of either the Pfizer-BioNTech BNT162b2 vaccine (n=8) or the Moderna mRNA-1273 vaccine (n=2) were administered to participants. Control cultures used a CEFX viral epitope pool as positive control, an HIV-1 Nef peptide pool as negative control, or no peptide. The cultures were stimulated with overlapping spike peptide pools from SARS-CoV-2 and from the common cold coronaviruses HCoV-NL63, HCoV-OC43 and HCoV-229E.

Libraries were constructed by PCR. DNA from cultured CD4+ T cells was subjected to TCR sequencing with the Oncomine TCR Beta short-read assay at the Johns Hopkins FTIC core. The QIAamp micro DNA kit was used to extract genomic DNA from the cultured CD4+ T cells. The Oncomine TCR Beta libraries from cultured CD4+ T cells were pooled using unique dual indexes and then sequenced on an Illumina iSeq 100. The published analysis was carried out like this. Non-productive sequences were removed, and CDR3s that did not start with C, did not end with F or W, or were shorter than 7 amino acids were discarded. The MANAFEST web application identified antigen-specific clonotypes by comparing peptide-stimulated wells against reference wells and other culture wells. To be called positive, a clone needed an FDR below 0.05, an odds ratio above 5, and a productive frequency above 0.1% in at least two of three replicate wells. A clonotype counted as cross-reactive if it showed significant expansion both in the SARS-CoV-2 spike wells and in at least one common cold coronavirus spike condition. Using R version 3.6.1, CDR3 homology was evaluated through Levenshtein distances (stringdist) along with unrooted phylogenetic trees (ape). TCRdb handled the public reads itself, with Q25 trimming in fastp and clone calling in MiXCR, and kept productive beta chains. Here each entry gathers all rows of one CDR3 protein and keeps the most common genes and DNA. TCRdb, rather than the study authors, made the V and J calls. The sample profile shows about 14,000 distinct CDR3 sequences; about 50% of them were found once. The ten largest account for approximately 8.4% of the sample.

According to the study, the label for this sample's treatment or condition signals: approximately 9-day PBMC culture with coronavirus spike peptide pools or control peptides (ViraFEST assay). The study used the ViraFEST assay, which expanded antigen-specific T cells with peptide pools and then identified expanded clonotypes by TCR sequencing. The convalescent patients' positive SARS-CoV-2 PCR tests were from March to December 2020, which was before the Alpha, Beta and Delta variants emerged in the United States. PBMCs were cultured at 1.5 million to 2.5 million per well in IMDM supplemented with around 5% human AB serum and 8.5 to 10 IU/ml IL-2, with 10 ug/ml peptide pools added. Half of the culture medium was replaced with fresh IL-2-containing medium on days 3 and 7. After roughly 9 days of culture, CD4+ T cells were isolated by negative selection with the EasySep CD4+ T cell isolation kit. Ficoll-Paque Plus gradient centrifugation was used to isolate PBMCs from whole blood, and the isolated PBMCs were then either used fresh or cryopreserved at -140C. In general, triplicate wells were set up for every culture condition.

What the authors observed across the whole study: Among the post-vaccine SARS-CoV-2-reactive clones in convalescent patients, a median approximately 86% showed up only after vaccination, which suggests vaccine-specific priming. Relatively few convalescent patients were included in the study, and early timepoints after natural infection were not analyzed. Nearly all vaccine-specific clones in convalescent patients (304 of 307) were mono-reactive for SARS-CoV-2 spike rather than cross-reactive with common cold coronaviruses. Although the median number of SARS-CoV-2-reactive clonotypes went up from fewer than 25 after infection to more than 30 after vaccination, the increase was not significant.

There are 12 amino acids in the CDR3, from cysteine to phenylalanine inclusive. Here the CDR3 DNA is all that survives: 36 bases in frame from base 1. The germline V gene encodes CDR1 KGHDR and CDR2 SFDVKD. V is shortened by 5 bases, J by 13 bases, and the region joining them spans 14 bases. This clonotype was seen a single time. The antigen this receptor binds is unknown. One base away there is no much larger clone; base qualities are not given. A lone read offers only weak evidence. The receptor chain draws on TRBV24-1 and TRBJ2-1; the D element might be TRBD1 or TRBD2, as each aligns at 5 bases. This material consisted of CD4+ T cells from blood, cultured in vitro, taken before SARS-CoV-2 vaccination. The sequence derives from a human donor who had recovered from COVID-19. The CDR3 corresponds to CATSGGRASQFF. Here is the DNA: TGTGCCACCAGTGGGGGACGGGCCTCTCAGTTCTTC.